This T cell receptor beta chain is drawn from a study of vaccination and CD4 T cells after COVID-19. The Oncomine TCR Beta short-read assay sequenced DNA from cultured CD4+ T cells. One entry per CDR3 protein, called by TCRdb with MiXCR from the PCR reads. The table includes about 20,000 distinct CDR3 sequences, around 52% detected once. Noted treatment: approximately 9-day PBMC culture with coronavirus spike peptide pools or control peptides (ViraFEST assay). This clonotype was found a few times. What it recognizes is unknown. Per the germline V gene, CDR1 is DFQATT and CDR2 is SNEGSKA (reference sequence). V dropped 2 bases and J dropped 6 bases, with 19 bases sitting between them. The CDR3 has 15 residues.

The J gene is TRBJ1-2, the V gene TRBV20-1; D ambiguous. The TCR originated in a human donor who had recovered from COVID-19. Sequenced material: CD4+ T cells from blood, cultured in vitro. The CDR3 DNA sequence: TGCAGTGCTAGAAGGCTCCTGCTGCTGGGGAATGGCTACACCTTC. Translating gives CSARRLLLLGNGYTF.